The 5 T cell receptor beta chains listed next were all sequenced from one sample in a study of blood T cell repertoires in COVID-19. Profiling relied on immunoSEQ multiplex PCR, and the TCRdb table lists in-frame clones only, not all of them. The table lists around 50,000 clones, around nine tenths of them singletons. Sequencing used peripheral blood. Receptor source: a woman in her fifties or sixties with COVID-19, enrolled during active disease.

In nucleotides, the CDR3 is TGTGCCAGCAGAAAAACAGGGGGGTGGACACCCCTCCACTTT. Translated: CASRKTGGWTPLHF. The gene calls are TRBV11-2 and TRBJ1-6, with 8 bases aligning to TRBD1. The length of the CDR3 is 14 residues. J was trimmed by 11 bases and V by 6 bases; bases with no gene match: 9. Germline V lookup: CDR1 SGHAT, CDR2 FQNNGV.

The V and J genes are TRBV29-1 and TRBJ2-7; TRBD2 aligns across 10 bases. The CDR3 totals 15 residues. Germline CDR1 is SQVTM and CDR2 is ANQGSEA. J gave up 3 bases and V 0 bases, and 5 bases lay outside the gene matches. The CDR3 protein is CSVEEGLAGVYEQYF. The DNA of the CDR3 is TGCAGCGTTGAAGAAGGGCTAGCGGGAGTCTACGAGCAGTACTTC.

The chain links TRBV7-9 to TRBJ1-5; tentatively, D is TRBD1 (6 bases). The germline gives CDR1 SEHNR, CDR2 FQNEAQ (reference sequence). CDR3 length: 14 residues. Between the trimmed V and J ends, which lost 5 bases and 7 bases, there was a span of 15 bases. The CDR3 is CASSHTGYGQPQHF. CDR3 DNA: TGTGCCAGCAGCCATACAGGGTACGGACAGCCCCAGCATTTT.

The CDR3 DNA sequence: TGTGCCATCAGTCAGGGTAGCAACACTGAAGCTTTCTTT. Its translation is CAISQGSNTEAFF. The rearrangement links TRBV10-3 to TRBJ1-1; D may be TRBD1 (5 bases). The CDR3 totals 13 residues. The germline V gene encodes CDR1 ENHRY and CDR2 SYGVKD. Trimming stripped 5 bases from V and 2 bases from J, with 9 bases between.

The gene calls are TRBV3-1 (or the pseudogene TRBV3-2) and TRBJ2-3; TRBD2 matches at 9 bases. CDR1 LGHDT and CDR2 YNNKEL come from the germline V gene (reference sequence). V lost 0 bases and J lost 5; bases outside the gene matches: 6. CDR3 length equals 16 residues. The CDR3 here is CASSQDAGGDLDTQYF. The CDR3 nucleotides are TGTGCCAGCAGCCAAGATGCGGGAGGGGACCTAGATACGCAGTATTTT.